This entry lists 8 T cell receptor beta chains sequenced from one sample in a study of T-cell reconstitution after alpha-beta-depleted transplantation in children. During its preparation, the TCRbeta library received unique molecular identifiers. From the PCR reads, TCRdb called clonotypes with MiXCR, one entry per CDR3 protein. The sample comprises 500,000 to 600,000 distinct CDR3 sequences, around 19% of which are singletons, and 3% to 3.5% rests with the top ten. The sample here was PBMCs from the stem cell graft donor, taken from the stem cell graft. Every receptor here comes from a human donor who donated a stem cell graft to a child with acute lymphoblastic leukemia.

Only a few counts were recorded for this clonotype. The chain carries TRBV5-6 and TRBJ2-2, with D uncertain. Germline lookup yields CDR1 SGHDT and CDR2 YYEEEE. Trimming took 2 bases from V and 0 from J, leaving 17 bases between them. This CDR3 contains 18 residues. The CDR3 loop is CASSFRPADAANTGELFF. The CDR3 DNA reads as TGTGCCAGCAGCTTTAGACCTGCGGACGCCGCGAACACCGGGGAGCTGTTTTTT.

This clonotype was seen a handful of times. The gene calls are TRBV7-9 and TRBJ2-3; 7 nucleotides line up with TRBD2. V gave up 0 bases and J gave up 4 bases; unmatched junction bases: 4. In germline, CDR1 is SEHNR, CDR2 FQNEAQ (reference sequence). CDR3 length equals 15 residues. The CDR3 is CASSLAGGPSDTQYF. CDR3 coding DNA: TGTGCCAGCAGCTTAGCGGGAGGGCCATCAGATACGCAGTATTTT.

The chain links TRBV28 to TRBJ2-5; possible D gene TRBD1, 7 bases. The CDR3 loop spans 19 amino acids. Trimming removed 1 base at V and 5 bases at J, with 26 bases between. From germline, CDR1 is MDHEN and CDR2 SYDVKM. CDR3 DNA: TGTGCCAGCAGTTTATCATTTCGGGAGTGGCAGGGGGACACGGAGACCCAGTACTTC. Protein: CASSLSFREWQGDTETQYF.

In this sample, this clonotype turned up a few times. J is TRBJ2-3 and V is TRBV7-9, with D possibly matching TRBD2 (5 bases). Between the trimmed V and J ends, which lost 3 bases and 12 bases, there was a span of 13 bases. The germline V gene has CDR1 SEHNR and CDR2 FQNEAQ (reference sequence). The CDR3 extends over 12 amino acids. CDR3 bases: TGTGCCAGCAGCTTCCGACTACCCAACCAGTATTTT. Translated: CASSFRLPNQYF. Full variable domain (remainder filled in from reference TRBV7-9 and TRBJ2-3): DTGVSQNPRHKITKRGQNVTFRCDPISEHNRLYWYRQTLGQGPEFLTYFQNEAQLEKSRLLSDRFSAERPKGSFSTLEIQRTEQGDSAMYLCASSFRLPNQYFGPGTRLTVL.

The chain carries TRBV12-3 or TRBV12-4 and TRBJ2-3, with 7 nucleotides matching TRBD2. The CDR3 runs 14 residues. Germline trimming cut 7 bases from V and 2 bases from J; bases unmatched to any gene: 6. The CDR3 loop reads CASTSGLATDTQYF. Written as DNA, the CDR3 is TGTGCCAGCACTAGCGGACTGGCCACAGATACGCAGTATTTT.

This clonotype was counted between two and nine times. This rearrangement joins TRBV7-9 to TRBJ1-1, with D perhaps matching TRBD1 (5 bases). V was trimmed by 8 bases and J by 10 bases, leaving 17 bases between them. Per the germline V gene, CDR1 is SEHNR and CDR2 is FQNEAQ (reference sequence). This CDR3 region has 12 residues. DNA for the CDR3: TGTGCCAGCGGACGGGGGGACGGCGGAGCTTTCTTT. Translation: CASGRGDGGAFF.

The chain recombines TRBV27 with TRBJ2-1; tentatively, D is TRBD2 (7 bases). V lost 2 bases, J lost 5 bases, and 16 bases lay in between. Germline V gene lookup returns CDR1 MNHEY and CDR2 SMNVEV (reference sequence). The CDR3 extends over 16 amino acids. The chain's CDR3 is CASSLPTGRANNEQFF. DNA for the CDR3: TGTGCCAGCAGTTTACCTACAGGGAGGGCCAACAATGAGCAGTTCTTC.

The V call is TRBV7-9, the J call TRBJ1-6, with no clear D. V was cut by 0 bases and J by 8 bases, with 11 bases left in between. CDR1 and CDR2 (germline): SEHNR, FQNEAQ (reference sequence). This CDR3 is 15 amino acids long. CDR3 nucleotides: TGTGCCAGCAGCTTAGCGGGAGCGACTCATTCACCCCTCCACTTT. Protein: CASSLAGATHSPLHF.